The 15 T cell receptor beta chains presented below share a single source sample, sequenced in a study of breast tumors, draining lymph nodes, adjacent tissues. MiXCR was run by TCRdb on the multiplex PCR reads, yielding one entry per CDR3 protein. The sample lists roughly 14,000 distinct CDR3 sequences; roughly 50% were seen once. Specimen: tumor-adjacent breast tissue. The source is a female donor with breast cancer. Some clones in this sample may be carry-over from other donors' samples.

The chain carries TRBV10-1 and TRBJ2-2, with 7 bases that match TRBD1. This CDR3 contains 13 residues. Germline V CDR1 and CDR2: WNHNN, SYGVQD (reference sequence). The V gene end was trimmed by 5 bases and the J gene end by 9 bases; junction bases not matched to a gene: 6. Here the CDR3 reads CASSRDRVRELFF. The CDR3 region has the DNA TGCGCCAGCAGTCGAGACAGGGTCCGGGAGCTGTTTTTT.

The J gene is TRBJ2-5, the V gene TRBV20-1; the D gene is possibly TRBD1 (5 bases). This CDR3 comprises 14 residues. Germline CDR1 and CDR2: DFQATT and SNEGSKA (reference sequence). Trimming shortened V by 0 bases and J by 5 bases, and 13 bases separated the two germline ends. CDR3 nucleotides: TGCAGTGCTAGAGATCTTAGGGGTGCGGAGACCCAGTACTTC. Translated, it gives CSARDLRGAETQYF.

This clonotype was recorded many times. This chain uses TRBV19 with TRBJ1-3, with D possibly matching TRBD1 (5 bases). In germline, CDR1 is LNHDA, CDR2 SQIVND (reference sequence). CDR3 length equals 16 residues. Trimming cost V 4 bases and J 4 bases, with 17 bases left between them. CDR3 nucleotide sequence: TGTGCCAGTAGTACGCGACAGAGCCAAACGGGAAACACCATATATTTT. It encodes CASSTRQSQTGNTIYF.

By share, this clonotype ranks as medium-sized. The chain recombines TRBV29-1 with TRBJ2-7, with D maybe TRBD1 (5 bases). The ends were cut back, 6 bases at V and 2 bases at J, with 14 bases in the middle. Germline lookup yields CDR1 SQVTM and CDR2 ANQGSEA. CDR3 length equals 13 residues. In nucleotides, the CDR3 is TGCAGCGTCCAAATAGGGGTCCCCTACGAGCAGTACTTC. It specifies CSVQIGVPYEQYF.

The J gene is TRBJ2-7, the V gene TRBV20-1; D is perhaps TRBD1 or TRBD2 (6 bases each). V was cut by 6 bases and J by 5 bases, with 17 bases left in between. This CDR3 spans 13 amino acids. Looked up from germline, CDR1 is DFQATT and CDR2 is SNEGSKA (reference sequence). This CDR3 reads CSAEGGAGHEQYF. The CDR3 DNA follows: TGCAGTGCGGAGGGGGGAGCCGGCCACGAGCAGTACTTC.

There are many counts of this clonotype. The chain links TRBV3-1 to TRBJ2-1; TRBD2 aligns across 8 bases. There are 14 residues in the CDR3. V lost 6 bases, J lost 5 bases, and 6 bases stayed unmatched. CDR1 is LGHDT, CDR2 YNNKEL, per germline (reference sequence). CDR3 protein: CASRTGTRNNEQFF. As DNA, the CDR3 is TGTGCCAGCAGGACCGGGACTAGAAACAATGAGCAGTTCTTC.

Within the sample, this clonotype is medium-sized. The V call is TRBV14, the J call TRBJ1-2; TRBD1 might be the D (5 bases). Germline V CDR1 and CDR2: SGHDN, FVKESK. V lost 3 bases and J 8 bases, leaving 13 bases between the germline ends. This CDR3 has 13 amino acids. The CDR3, as DNA: TGTGCCAGCAGCCAGGACACTGCTCGGGGCTACACCTTC. Its protein is CASSQDTARGYTF.

This clonotype was found many times. The CDR3 DNA is TGTGCCTGGAGACTCAGGGCGACCCAGTACTTC. As protein: CAWRLRATQYF. The rearrangement links TRBV30 to TRBJ2-5; weak D call: TRBD1 (5 bases). The V gene's germline CDR1 is GTSNPN and CDR2 SVGIG (reference sequence). The CDR3 has 11 residues. Trimming left V 3 bases short and J 7 bases short, with 9 bases between.

A few counts support this clonotype. The genes are TRBV20-1 and TRBJ1-2, with D uncertain. V lost 3 bases and J 6 bases, leaving 14 bases between the germline ends. Germline loops: CDR1 DFQATT, CDR2 SNEGSKA (reference sequence). The CDR3 loop spans 13 amino acids. DNA for the CDR3: TGCAGTGCTAGGTTCGGCGTTGGGAATGGCTACACCTTC. Translation gives CSARFGVGNGYTF.

At least ten counts were recorded for this clonotype. The chain joins TRBV30 to TRBJ1-6; D is uncertain. Trimming stripped 3 bases from V and 9 bases from J, with 12 bases between. This CDR3 region has 13 residues. Germline V gene sequence: CDR1 GTSNPN, CDR2 SVGIG (reference sequence). CDR3 residues: CAWRDYNGSPLHF. In nucleotides, the CDR3 is TGTGCCTGGAGGGACTATAATGGTTCACCCCTCCACTTT. Full variable domain (remainder filled in from reference TRBV30 and TRBJ1-6): SQTIHQWPATLVQPVGSPLSLECTVEGTSNPNLYWYRQAAGRGLQLLFYSVGIGQISSEVPQNLSASRPQDRQFILSSKKLLLSDSGFYLCAWRDYNGSPLHFGNGTRLTVT.

The chain joins TRBV6-2 or TRBV6-3 to TRBJ2-2; TRBD2 is a possible D gene (6 bases). Trimming removed 2 bases from V and 8 bases from J, with 9 bases in between. CDR1 and CDR2 from the germline V gene are MNHEY and SVGEGT. The CDR3 runs to 13 residues. The CDR3 nucleotides read TGTGCCAGCAGTTACACGGCGGGAGGGGAGCTGTTTTTT. Translation gives CASSYTAGGELFF.

The chain carries TRBV5-1 and TRBJ2-2; D gene unclear. The germline V gene has CDR1 SGHRS and CDR2 YFSETQ. The CDR3 contains 15 residues. V lost 1 base and J 7 bases, leaving 14 bases between the germline ends. CDR3 DNA: TGCGCCAGCAGCTTGAATCGTCGTAGGCACGGGGAGCTGTTTTTT. This sequence encodes CASSLNRRRHGELFF.

This chain uses TRBV12-3 or TRBV12-4 with TRBJ2-5; the D gene is possibly TRBD2 (5 bases). V shed 5 bases and J shed 0 bases, with 7 bases lying between them. This CDR3 contains 13 residues. CDR3: CASSLGDQETQYF. CDR3 nucleotides: TGTGCCAGCAGTCTCGGGGACCAAGAGACCCAGTACTTC.

The genes are TRBV5-1 and TRBJ2-1; D remains ambiguous. Trimming shortened V by 4 bases and J by 7 bases, and 9 bases separated the two germline ends. The CDR3 has 12 residues. The germline gives CDR1 SGHRS, CDR2 YFSETQ. The CDR3 DNA sequence: TGCGCCAGCAGCAGGGATTGGAATGAGCAGTTCTTC. This sequence encodes CASSRDWNEQFF.

This chain links TRBV10-3 with TRBJ1-6, with D possibly matching TRBD1 (5 bases). The V gene lost 3 bases and the J gene lost 5 bases, with 8 bases spanning the gap. This CDR3 comprises 14 residues. Germline V gene lookup returns CDR1 ENHRY and CDR2 SYGVKD. CDR3 in DNA: TGTGCCATCAGTGATCAGGGAAATAATTCACCCCTCCACTTT. It translates to CAISDQGNNSPLHF.